This T cell receptor (beta chain) was found in a study of shared clonotypes between healthy human individuals. Study results and limitations: Around 5% of naive CD4 clonotypes were common to a handful of donors.

About this clone: Antigen specificity is unknown.

The repertoire was sequenced with immunoSEQ multiplex PCR; TCRdb's copy has only in-frame clones and lacks some. The sample lists some 2.3 million clones; 80% to 95% were seen once. This TCR was sampled from a young man in good health. Some clones in this sample may be carry-over from other donors' samples. Sequenced sample: naive CD4+ T cells from PBMCs. Subset meaning: CD45RA+ positively selected.

CDR3 sequence reads: CAWSPVSRPYSNQPQHF. The CDR3, as DNA: TGTGCCTGGAGCCCAGTAAGCCGACCATATAGCAATCAGCCCCAGCATTTT. The chain has TRBV30 and TRBJ1-5; D call uncertain. The CDR3 spans 17 residues. Germline CDR1 and CDR2: GTSNPN and SVGIG (reference sequence). Trimming pared 3 bases from V and 0 bases from J, leaving 18 bases between.